One and the same sample provided the 19 T cell receptor beta chains below, sequenced in a study of pediatric ulcerative colitis. Using immunoSEQ multiplex PCR, the repertoire was profiled, and TCRdb retains in-frame clones only, with some absent. Of 50,000 to 65,000 clones detected, roughly nine tenths appear once; the ten largest clones hold roughly 3%. Sequenced material: blood. These receptors came from a boy between 10 and 17 years old with severe ulcerative colitis.

The J gene is TRBJ1-1, the V gene TRBV13; no firm D call. CDR1 and CDR2 from the germline V gene are PRHDT and FYEKMQ (reference sequence). Trimming pared 5 bases from V and 0 bases from J, leaving 7 bases between. The CDR3 totals 13 residues. The CDR3 sequence: CASSNTVNTEAFF. The DNA of the CDR3 is TGTGCCAGCAGCAATACCGTGAACACTGAAGCTTTCTTT.

In DNA form, the CDR3 reads TGCGCCAGCAGTTTTTTCGGGACAGACGAAGAGACCCAGTACTTC. This encodes CASSFFGTDEETQYF. The chain is built from TRBV5-1 and TRBJ2-5; 7 nucleotides align to TRBD1. This CDR3 comprises 15 residues. The trim removed 5 bases at V and 3 bases at J, leaving 10 bases unmatched. Germline CDR1 is SGHRS and CDR2 is YFSETQ.

The genes are TRBV6-5 and TRBJ1-5; no definite D call. The V end was cut by 5 bases, the J end by 5 bases, with 13 bases between. Germline CDR1 is MNHEY and CDR2 is SVGAGI. The CDR3 totals 14 residues. The CDR3 region has the DNA TGTGCCAGCAGTACCACACTGGACTATCAGCCCCAGCATTTT. Translating gives CASSTTLDYQPQHF.

The V and J genes are TRBV7-6 and TRBJ1-1, with D unclear. CDR1 SGHVS and CDR2 FNYEAQ come from the germline V gene. CDR3 size: 14 residues. The germline V and J ends were trimmed by 1 base and 4 bases, with 10 bases remaining between them. In DNA form, the CDR3 reads TGTGCCAGCAGCTTAGGTACAGTTTCCACTGAAGCTTTCTTT. It is translated as CASSLGTVSTEAFF.

The genes are TRBV9 and TRBJ2-1, with D perhaps assigned TRBD1 or TRBD2 (5 bases each). The CDR3 runs 17 residues. V dropped 2 bases and J dropped 7 bases, with 22 bases sitting between them. CDR1 is SGDLS and CDR2 is YYNGEE in the germline V gene. CDR3 sequence (DNA): TGTGCCAGCAGCGTCAGGATAGCGACTCAACAGGTGAATGAGCAGTTCTTC. This translates into CASSVRIATQQVNEQFF.

Here the CDR3 reads CSVVPQESYEQYF. The CDR3, as DNA: TGCAGCGTTGTCCCCCAAGAGTCTTACGAGCAGTACTTC. V gene TRBV29-1 combines with J gene TRBJ2-7; D unclear. The CDR3 has 13 amino acids. Germline V lookup: CDR1 SQVTM, CDR2 ANQGSEA. Trimming took off 4 bases at V and 4 bases at J, with 14 bases between the two ends.

This clone was counted a few times. The chain is built from TRBV9 and TRBJ2-5; 8 positions agree with TRBD1. Unmatched junction bases numbered 6, after V lost 3 bases and J lost 2 bases. From germline, CDR1 is SGDLS and CDR2 YYNGEE. The CDR3 sequence is 15 residues long. In DNA, the CDR3 is TGTGCCAGCAGCGACGTTACAGGGGGGCAAGAGACCCAGTACTTC. Its translation is CASSDVTGGQETQYF.

This chain joins TRBV7-2 and TRBJ2-3, with D possibly TRBD2 on 5 matching bases. Germline CDR1 and CDR2: SGHTA and FQGNSA. The CDR3 covers 16 residues. V was pared by 7 bases and J by 6 bases, with 23 bases between. CDR3 residues: CASTLTQRGGSDTQYF. The CDR3 region has the DNA TGTGCCAGCACCCTAACCCAACGAGGAGGTAGCGATACGCAGTATTTT.

The V call is TRBV30, the J call TRBJ2-1, with 15 bases fitting TRBD2. Germline V CDR1 and CDR2: GTSNPN, SVGIG (reference sequence). Germline trimming cut 7 bases from V and 4 bases from J; bases unmatched to any gene: 8. The CDR3 loop spans 16 amino acids. The CDR3 loop reads CALPRTSGRGYNEQFF. CDR3 nucleotide sequence: TGTGCCTTACCCCGGACTAGCGGGAGGGGTTACAATGAGCAGTTCTTC.

The chain couples TRBV2 to TRBJ1-2; unclear D gene. The germline gives CDR1 SNHLY, CDR2 FYNNEI. V dropped 3 bases and J dropped 8 bases, with 16 bases sitting between them. The CDR3 totals 14 residues. CDR3 loop: CASSEGGFPSGYTF. DNA of the CDR3: TGTGCCAGCAGTGAGGGAGGGTTCCCCAGCGGCTACACCTTC.

The chain links TRBV6-5 to TRBJ1-1, with D tentatively TRBD1 (6 bases). CDR1 and CDR2 from the germline V gene are MNHEY and SVGAGI. Trimming removed 7 bases from V and 0 bases from J, with 12 bases in between. The CDR3 sequence is 14 residues long. The CDR3 DNA reads as TGTGCCAGCACCATAGGGGGGCTGAACACTGAAGCTTTCTTT. This codes for CASTIGGLNTEAFF.

This sequence joins TRBV19 and TRBJ2-1; possibly TRBD1 or TRBD2 for D (5 bases each). Germline V gene data show CDR1 as LNHDA and CDR2 as SQIVND (reference sequence). Trimming removed 5 bases at V and 8 bases at J, with 13 bases between. The CDR3 spans 13 residues. In DNA, the CDR3 is TGTGCCAGTAGTGACAGACTATCCGATGAGCAGTTCTTC. This gives the protein CASSDRLSDEQFF.

The rearrangement joins TRBV29-1 to TRBJ2-7, with D perhaps TRBD1 (6 bases). Germline V gene sequence: CDR1 SQVTM, CDR2 ANQGSEA. The CDR3 is 12 amino acids. V lost 4 bases and J 2 bases, leaving 9 bases between the germline ends. The CDR3 is CSVGSGAYEQYF. The CDR3 DNA reads as TGCAGCGTTGGCTCAGGGGCCTACGAGCAGTACTTC.

V usage is TRBV4-1 and J usage is TRBJ2-5, with D maybe TRBD2 (5 bases). The J call could be wrong; TRBJ2-7 is a better fit for the DNA end. Germline lookup yields CDR1 MGHRA and CDR2 YSYEKL. The CDR3 spans 15 residues. The CDR3 loop reads CASSQDSPGIVEQYF. CDR3 nucleotides: TGCGCCAGCAGCCAAGACAGTCCCGGGATTGTCGAGCAGTACTTC.

V gene TRBV9 combines with J gene TRBJ2-3, with D unresolved. Trimming removed 4 bases at V and 2 bases at J, with 5 bases between. Germline assignment: CDR1 SGDLS and CDR2 YYNGEE. This CDR3 is built from 12 residues. CDR3 protein: CASSRFTDTQYF. CDR3 bases: TGTGCCAGCAGCAGATTCACAGATACGCAGTATTTT.

The V gene is TRBV9, the J gene TRBJ2-3; D unresolved. The CDR3 length is 13 residues. CDR1 SGDLS and CDR2 YYNGEE come from the germline V gene. V was clipped by 0 bases and J by 5 bases, with 7 bases between them. CDR3 region: CASSVELGDTQYF. The CDR3 DNA sequence: TGTGCCAGCAGCGTAGAACTTGGAGATACGCAGTATTTT.

The genes are TRBV29-1 and TRBJ2-7; no reliable D call. Per the germline V gene, CDR1 is SQVTM and CDR2 is ANQGSEA. With 5 bases removed from V and 6 bases from J, the gap between germline ends came to 17 bases. The length of the CDR3 is 13 residues. The CDR3 bases are TGCAGCGTTCTCGACTCGACCTCGGGCGAGCAGTACTTC. It specifies CSVLDSTSGEQYF.

The rearrangement links TRBV4-2 to TRBJ2-3, with D possibly called TRBD1 or TRBD2 (5 bases each). Trimming removed 3 bases from V and 2 bases from J, with 18 bases in between. This CDR3 has 17 amino acids. Germline V gene lookup returns CDR1 LGHNA and CDR2 YNFKEQ. CDR3 bases: TGTGCCAGCAGCCAGATCATGCCGGGACCACTCACAGATACGCAGTATTTT. Protein sequence: CASSQIMPGPLTDTQYF.

This chain connects TRBV6-1 to TRBJ2-1; 9 bases fit TRBD2. Germline V gene lookup returns CDR1 MNHNS and CDR2 SASEGT. The length of the CDR3 is 15 residues. Trimming took 7 bases from V and 5 from J; bases not matched to a gene: 9. The CDR3 is CASTRAGGSHNEQFF. The CDR3 nucleotides are TGTGCCAGCACCCGAGCGGGAGGATCTCACAATGAGCAGTTCTTC.